The clone carrying this T cell receptor beta chain was found a few times. This entry belongs to a study of blood T cell repertoires in COVID-19. Data came from immunoSEQ multiplex PCR; TCRdb stores just in-frame clones and leaves some out. Among over 150,000 clones listed, about 73% were seen once. This CDR3 is built from 15 residues. Trimming at V came to 4 bases and at J to 5 bases, leaving 7 bases not matched to a gene. Germline values: CDR1 MDHEN, CDR2 SYDVKM. V usage is TRBV28 and J usage is TRBJ2-5; 10 bases match TRBD1. The receptor was isolated from a man older than 75 with acute or convalescent COVID-19. Input material: peripheral blood. CDR3 in DNA: TGTGCCAGCAGTTGGGCCGGGACAGGGGACGAGACCCAGTACTTC. Protein sequence: CASSWAGTGDETQYF.